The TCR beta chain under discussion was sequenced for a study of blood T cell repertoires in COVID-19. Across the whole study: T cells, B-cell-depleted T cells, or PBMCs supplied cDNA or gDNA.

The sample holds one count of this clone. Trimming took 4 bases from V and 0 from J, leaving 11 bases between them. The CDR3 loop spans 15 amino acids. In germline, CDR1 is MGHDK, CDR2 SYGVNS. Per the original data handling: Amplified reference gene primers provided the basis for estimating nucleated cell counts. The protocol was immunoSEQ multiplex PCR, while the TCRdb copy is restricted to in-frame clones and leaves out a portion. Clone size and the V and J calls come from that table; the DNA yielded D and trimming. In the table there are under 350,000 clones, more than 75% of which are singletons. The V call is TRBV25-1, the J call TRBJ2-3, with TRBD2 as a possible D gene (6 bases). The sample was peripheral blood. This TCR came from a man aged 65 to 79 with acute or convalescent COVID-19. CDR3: CASSVAGTSTDTQYF. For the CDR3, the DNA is TGTGCCAGCAGTGTTGCAGGGACTAGCACAGATACGCAGTATTTT.